The 32 T cell receptor beta chains given below trace back to one sample, sequenced in a study of shared clonotypes between healthy human individuals (dated by TCRdb to about 2020). CD8 naive samples consisted of CD45RO-negative cells that were positively selected for CCR7, yielding a CD45RA+CCR7+ population without TemRA cells. Libraries were made using the immunoSEQ multiplex PCR assay. TCRdb stores this immuneACCESS table with in-frame sequences only. Part of the clones is absent; in the studies checked, under half of the shortfall reflects unresolved V genes, and no reason is known for the rest. Across this sample there are roughly 2.1 million clones, with about 93% seen only once. The top ten hold 1.5% to 2% of the sample. The material sequenced was naive CD8+ T cells from PBMCs. The intended sense of this specimen's cell subset or site label: CD45RA+CCR7+. The receptor set was obtained from a man in his late teens or twenties in good health. Some clones in this sample may be carry-over from other donors' samples.

The gene calls are TRBV29-1 and TRBJ1-4; D remains ambiguous. Germline assignment: CDR1 SQVTM and CDR2 ANQGSEA. This CDR3 region has 12 residues. DNA of the CDR3: TGCGGGTTAATGCGCGGCATGGAAAAACTGTTTTTT. Translation gives CGLMRGMEKLFF.

The CDR3 region has the DNA TGTGCCAGCAGCTTCGCCCCCTATGACAGGGGCTCCTACGAGCAGTACTTC. Residues: CASSFAPYDRGSYEQYF. This rearrangement joins TRBV11-2 to TRBJ2-7, with 8 bases aligning to TRBD1. Germline V lookup: CDR1 SGHAT, CDR2 FQNNGV. The trim removed 3 bases at V and 0 bases at J, leaving 10 bases unmatched. This CDR3 contains 17 residues.

This clone was recorded once. The rearrangement uses TRBV30 and TRBJ2-7, with a weak D call TRBD2 (6 bases). With 2 bases removed from V and 6 bases from J, the gap between germline ends came to 17 bases. This CDR3 comprises 14 residues. Germline V gene data show CDR1 as GTSNPN and CDR2 as SVGIG (reference sequence). The CDR3 nucleotides read TGTGCCTGGAGTATCCGGGGCGGGGACTCCGAGCAGTACTTC. Its translation: CAWSIRGGDSEQYF.

V usage is TRBV6-4 and J usage is TRBJ2-3; 10 nucleotides agree with TRBD1. V dropped 2 bases and J dropped 1; count of bases not matched to a gene: 6. The CDR3 is made up of 17 amino acids. Germline values: CDR1 MRHNA, CDR2 SNTAGT. CDR3 sequence (DNA): TGTGCCAGCAGTGACCCGGACAGGGGGAGATGCACAGATACGCAGTATTTT. Translating gives CASSDPDRGRCTDTQYF.

The chain uses TRBV7-9 and TRBJ1-1, with D perhaps matching TRBD1 (6 bases). This CDR3 is 15 amino acids long. The germline V and J ends were trimmed by 2 bases and 1 base, with 11 bases remaining between them. Per germline, CDR1 SEHNR and CDR2 FQNEAQ (reference sequence). CDR3 sequence: CASSLPRDKNTEAFF. As DNA, the CDR3 is TGTGCCAGCAGCTTACCCCGGGACAAGAACACTGAAGCTTTCTTT. The full variable domain, in which reference TRBV7-9 and TRBJ1-1 provide the parts outside the CDR3, is DTGVSQNPRHKITKRGQNVTFRCDPISEHNRLYWYRQTLGQGPEFLTYFQNEAQLEKSRLLSDRFSAERPKGSFSTLEIQRTEQGDSAMYLCASSLPRDKNTEAFFGQGTRLTVV.

The V call is TRBV14, the J call TRBJ1-1; D is possibly TRBD1 (6 bases). This CDR3 is built from 13 residues. Germline V gene lookup returns CDR1 SGHDN and CDR2 FVKESK. V lost 0 bases, J lost 7 bases, and 9 bases lay in between. The CDR3 bases are TGTGCCAGCAGCCAAGACAGGGGTGGTGAAGCTTTCTTT. It is translated as CASSQDRGGEAFF. The whole variable domain, remainder taken from reference TRBV14 and TRBJ1-1, is EAGVTQFPSHSVIEKGQTVTLRCDPISGHDNLYWYRRVMGKEIKFLLHFVKESKQDESGMPNNRFLAERTGGTYSTLKVQPAELEDSGVYFCASSQDRGGEAFFGQGTRLTVV.

The chain uses TRBV9 and TRBJ2-7, with D possibly matching TRBD2 (6 bases). The germline V and J ends were trimmed by 3 bases and 7 bases, with 14 bases remaining between them. The germline gives CDR1 SGDLS, CDR2 YYNGEE. The CDR3 is 13 residues long. The CDR3 is CASSAGTPKEQYF. Here the CDR3 DNA reads TGTGCCAGCAGCGCCGGGACTCCGAAGGAGCAGTACTTC. The full variable domain, in which reference TRBV9 and TRBJ2-7 provide the parts outside the CDR3, is DSGVTQTPKHLITATGQRVTLRCSPRSGDLSVYWYQQSLDQGLQFLIQYYNGEERAKGNILERFSAQQFPDLHSELNLSSLELGDSALYFCASSAGTPKEQYFGPGTRLTVT.

On this clone: The sample has other DNA sequences that encode this CDR3 too. The V gene is TRBV9, the J gene TRBJ2-7; 8 bases are a match to TRBD2. The CDR3 spans 14 residues. V gave up 3 bases and J gave up 0 bases; unmatched junction bases: 2. CDR1 is SGDLS, CDR2 YYNGEE, per germline. CDR3 region: CASSASGGSYEQYF. For the CDR3, the DNA is TGTGCCAGCAGCGCGAGCGGGGGCTCCTACGAGCAGTACTTC.

The genes are TRBV28 and TRBJ2-3; D may be TRBD2 (5 bases). Germline V gene sequence: CDR1 MDHEN, CDR2 SYDVKM. The CDR3 totals 15 residues. Between the trimmed V and J ends, which lost 3 bases and 3 bases, there was a span of 13 bases. CDR3 amino acids: CASSFVFRGTDTQYF. The CDR3 bases are TGTGCCAGCAGTTTCGTTTTCCGGGGTACAGATACGCAGTATTTT.

The chain links TRBV13 to TRBJ2-1; the D is unclear. This CDR3 spans 15 amino acids. Germline values: CDR1 PRHDT, CDR2 FYEKMQ (reference sequence). V was cut by 6 bases and J by 4 bases, with 16 bases left in between. CDR3 in DNA: TGTGCCAGCAGTCTACAGACGGGCGCATACAATGAGCAGTTCTTC. Translation: CASSLQTGAYNEQFF.

A note on this clone: Other DNA variants within this sample encode the same CDR3. The rearrangement joins TRBV7-6 to TRBJ2-7; TRBD1 matches at 12 bases. V lost 4 bases, J lost 3 bases, and 4 bases stayed unmatched. CDR3 length: 15 residues. The germline gives CDR1 SGHVS, CDR2 FNYEAQ. The CDR3 region has the DNA TGTGCCAGCAGCTCGAGGGACAGGGGGCTCTACGAGCAGTACTTC. Translated, it gives CASSSRDRGLYEQYF.

The rearrangement joins TRBV27 to TRBJ2-2; 15 bases map to TRBD2. V lost 0 bases, J lost 6 bases, and 14 bases stayed unmatched. The germline gives CDR1 MNHEY, CDR2 SMNVEV (reference sequence). This CDR3 has 21 amino acids. In DNA form, the CDR3 reads TGTGCCAGCAGTTTATCGAAGTGGACTAGCGGGAGGGCCCCCTCCCCCGGGGAGCTGTTTTTT. Translating it yields CASSLSKWTSGRAPSPGELFF.

The V call is TRBV5-6, the J call TRBJ2-7, with D tentatively TRBD1 or TRBD2 (5 bases each). Germline V gene lookup returns CDR1 SGHDT and CDR2 YYEEEE. V gave up 4 bases and J gave up 3 bases, with 14 bases separating them. The CDR3 has 14 amino acids. The CDR3 loop reads CASSHQTADYEQYF. CDR3 in DNA: TGTGCCAGCAGCCACCAGACAGCGGACTACGAGCAGTACTTC.

The chain links TRBV4-1 to TRBJ2-7; 8 bases are shared with TRBD2. The CDR3 length is 16 residues. Per the germline V gene, CDR1 is MGHRA and CDR2 is YSYEKL. Trimming took 0 bases from V and 2 from J; bases not matched to a gene: 6. The CDR3 loop reads CASSQDRAGATYEQYF. The CDR3 DNA is TGCGCCAGCAGCCAAGATCGAGCGGGAGCCACCTACGAGCAGTACTTC.

This chain uses TRBV27 with TRBJ2-7; TRBD2 aligns across 9 bases. J gave up 3 bases and V 8 bases, and 14 bases lay outside the gene matches. Germline-derived CDR1 and CDR2 are MNHEY and SMNVEV (reference sequence). The CDR3 is 16 amino acids. The CDR3 sequence is CASGYAAGGVNYEQYF. CDR3 coding DNA: TGTGCCAGCGGGTACGCCGCGGGAGGGGTAAACTACGAGCAGTACTTC.

The V and J genes are TRBV28 and TRBJ1-5; maybe TRBD1 (6 bases). The CDR3 runs 16 residues. Trimming took 2 bases from V and 9 from J, leaving 20 bases between them. Germline CDR1 is MDHEN and CDR2 is SYDVKM. The CDR3 protein is CASSLGQAGAFWPQHF. The CDR3 DNA follows: TGTGCCAGCAGTTTAGGGCAGGCAGGGGCGTTTTGGCCCCAGCATTTT.

The genes are TRBV6-6 and TRBJ1-4; D remains unclear. Germline V gene data show CDR1 as MNHNY and CDR2 as SVGAGI (reference sequence). This CDR3 spans 14 amino acids. Trimming took off 3 bases at V and 8 bases at J, with 13 bases between the two ends. The CDR3 nucleotides are TGTGCCAGCAGTTATGTGTCTCTAGGAGAAAAACTGTTTTTT. Amino acid sequence: CASSYVSLGEKLFF.

This chain connects TRBV5-1 to TRBJ2-7; 8 bases are a match to TRBD2. The CDR3 length is 16 residues. Germline CDR1 is SGHRS and CDR2 is YFSETQ. V was pared by 4 bases and J by 3 bases, with 12 bases of the junction left unmatched. This chain's CDR3 is CASSTGAGEKLYEQYF. CDR3 DNA: TGCGCCAGCAGCACGGGAGCGGGAGAGAAACTCTACGAGCAGTACTTC. Complete variable domain (other parts from reference TRBV5-1 and TRBJ2-7): KAGVTQTPRYLIKTRGQQVTLSCSPISGHRSVSWYQQTPGQGLQFLFEYFSETQRNKGNFPGRFSGRQFSNSRSEMNVSTLELGDSALYLCASSTGAGEKLYEQYFGPGTRLTVT.

The chain is built from TRBV9 and TRBJ2-4; D is perhaps TRBD2 (5 bases). The germline V and J ends were trimmed by 0 bases and 1 base, with 11 bases remaining between them. The CDR3 extends over 16 amino acids. Germline V CDR1 and CDR2: SGDLS, YYNGEE. This CDR3 reads CASSVVGSGAKNIQYF. In DNA form, the CDR3 reads TGTGCCAGCAGCGTAGTAGGGAGTGGGGCCAAAAACATTCAGTACTTC.

The V and J genes are TRBV2 and TRBJ1-1; maybe TRBD1 (5 bases). This CDR3 comprises 16 residues. Germline loops: CDR1 SNHLY, CDR2 FYNNEI. V lost 6 bases and J lost 0, with 17 bases in between. CDR3 residues: CASRAFLRGVNTEAFF. In nucleotides, the CDR3 is TGTGCCAGCAGGGCCTTCTTGAGAGGGGTGAACACTGAAGCTTTCTTT.

The CDR3 DNA reads as TGTGCCAGCAGCCAAGCCGGCAGCTATCTGGCCTACGAGCAGTACTTC. This translates into CASSQAGSYLAYEQYF. The V and J genes are TRBV14 and TRBJ2-7, with D uncertain. V shed 1 base and J shed 2 bases, with 15 bases lying between them. From germline, CDR1 is SGHDN and CDR2 FVKESK. The CDR3 is 16 residues long.

The genes are TRBV13 and TRBJ2-3, with D tentatively TRBD2 (5 bases). The V and J ends lost 6 bases and 1 base respectively, with 23 bases between them. CDR1 and CDR2 from the germline V gene are PRHDT and FYEKMQ (reference sequence). There are 18 residues in the CDR3. CDR3 sequence: CASSFTARAEAGTDTQYF. For the CDR3, the DNA is TGTGCCAGCAGTTTTACCGCGAGGGCTGAAGCTGGCACAGATACGCAGTATTTT.

J is TRBJ1-1 and V is TRBV10-2; 9 bases align to TRBD1. The V segment lost 9 bases and the J segment 11 bases; nucleotides outside the gene matches: 7. This CDR3 comprises 11 residues. Germline V gene data show CDR1 as WSHSY and CDR2 as SAAADI. CDR3 amino acids: CASRGTGLAFF. The CDR3 nucleotides read TGCGCCAGTAGAGGGACAGGGCTGGCTTTCTTT.

The genes are TRBV7-9 and TRBJ2-1, with 8 positions matching TRBD2. Germline V gene lookup returns CDR1 SEHNR and CDR2 FQNEAQ (reference sequence). The V and J ends lost 5 bases and 8 bases, in that order; junction bases with no gene match: 14. CDR3 length equals 16 residues. CDR3 protein: CASSLLDSGILDEQFF. The CDR3 nucleotides read TGTGCCAGCAGCCTACTAGATAGCGGGATTCTCGATGAGCAGTTCTTC.

This chain links TRBV1 with TRBJ2-5. TRBV1 is deemed a pseudogene. The CDR3 has 16 residues. The chain's CDR3 is CTSSQEPSGHWETQYF. The CDR3 coding sequence is TGCACCAGCAGCCAGGAGCCTTCCGGGCACTGGGAGACCCAGTACTTC.

A remark on this clone: The same CDR3 arises from other DNA sequences in this sample as well. The chain carries TRBV18 and TRBJ2-1; D is ambiguous. The V gene's germline CDR1 is KGHSH and CDR2 LQKENI. Trimming stripped 3 bases from V and 2 bases from J, with 5 bases between. This CDR3 is 13 amino acids long. The CDR3 here is CASSPDPYNEQFF. The CDR3, as DNA: TGTGCCAGCTCACCGGATCCCTACAATGAGCAGTTCTTC. The complete variable domain, with remaining parts taken from reference TRBV18 and TRBJ2-1, reads NAGVMQNPRHLVRRRGQEARLRCSPMKGHSHVYWYRQLPEEGLKFMVYLQKENIIDESGMPKERFSAEFPKEGPSILRIQQVVRGDSAAYFCASSPDPYNEQFFGPGTRLTVL.

In this sample, this clone turned up a few times. The sample contains more than one DNA sequence encoding this CDR3. The CDR3 spells CSVWTGNTEAFF. CDR3 nucleotides: TGCAGCGTCTGGACAGGAAACACTGAAGCTTTCTTT. The V gene is TRBV29-1, the J gene TRBJ1-1, with 7 bases matching TRBD1. Per the germline V gene, CDR1 is SQVTM and CDR2 is ANQGSEA. Trimming cost V 6 bases and J 2 bases; bases outside gene matches: 3. The CDR3 is made up of 12 amino acids.

The rearrangement joins TRBV18 to TRBJ2-2; D gene ambiguous. Germline CDR1 and CDR2: KGHSH and LQKENI. V shed 3 bases and J shed 3 bases, with 11 bases lying between them. This CDR3 comprises 15 residues. CDR3 nucleotide sequence: TGTGCCAGCTCACCGGGAATTCGGGACACCGGGGAGCTGTTTTTT. It specifies CASSPGIRDTGELFF.

The rearrangement links TRBV25-1 to TRBJ2-1; the D gene could be TRBD1 or TRBD2 (7 bases each). This CDR3 comprises 14 residues. Germline lookup yields CDR1 MGHDK and CDR2 SYGVNS. Trimming took off 2 bases at V and 10 bases at J, with 15 bases between the two ends. The CDR3 sequence is CASSETGGGGEQFF. CDR3 nucleotides: TGTGCCAGCAGTGAAACCGGGGGAGGGGGCGAGCAGTTCTTC.

The chain employs TRBV9 and TRBJ2-5; a weak D match, TRBD2 (7 bases). The CDR3 contains 15 residues. V was trimmed by 4 bases and J by 1 base, leaving 14 bases between them. CDR1 SGDLS and CDR2 YYNGEE come from the germline V gene. CDR3 sequence reads: CASSPGGGSQETQYF. CDR3 DNA: TGTGCCAGCAGCCCCGGGGGCGGGAGCCAAGAGACCCAGTACTTC.

This sequence joins TRBV28 and TRBJ1-4; tentative D call: TRBD1 (5 bases). Germline values: CDR1 MDHEN, CDR2 SYDVKM. V was cut by 6 bases and J by 8 bases, with 16 bases left in between. The CDR3 sequence is 14 residues long. CDR3 residues: CASSLRAGSEKLFF. Here the CDR3 DNA reads TGTGCCAGCAGCCTTCGGGCAGGGAGCGAAAAACTGTTTTTT.

The chain carries TRBV28 and TRBJ1-4; a possible D gene is TRBD1 (5 bases). The germline V gene has CDR1 MDHEN and CDR2 SYDVKM. The CDR3 contains 15 residues. Trimming cost V 1 base and J 5 bases, with 11 bases left between them. The CDR3 DNA follows: TGTGCCAGCAGTTTATTGTCGGGGGTGAATGAAAAACTGTTTTTT. It yields the protein CASSLLSGVNEKLFF.